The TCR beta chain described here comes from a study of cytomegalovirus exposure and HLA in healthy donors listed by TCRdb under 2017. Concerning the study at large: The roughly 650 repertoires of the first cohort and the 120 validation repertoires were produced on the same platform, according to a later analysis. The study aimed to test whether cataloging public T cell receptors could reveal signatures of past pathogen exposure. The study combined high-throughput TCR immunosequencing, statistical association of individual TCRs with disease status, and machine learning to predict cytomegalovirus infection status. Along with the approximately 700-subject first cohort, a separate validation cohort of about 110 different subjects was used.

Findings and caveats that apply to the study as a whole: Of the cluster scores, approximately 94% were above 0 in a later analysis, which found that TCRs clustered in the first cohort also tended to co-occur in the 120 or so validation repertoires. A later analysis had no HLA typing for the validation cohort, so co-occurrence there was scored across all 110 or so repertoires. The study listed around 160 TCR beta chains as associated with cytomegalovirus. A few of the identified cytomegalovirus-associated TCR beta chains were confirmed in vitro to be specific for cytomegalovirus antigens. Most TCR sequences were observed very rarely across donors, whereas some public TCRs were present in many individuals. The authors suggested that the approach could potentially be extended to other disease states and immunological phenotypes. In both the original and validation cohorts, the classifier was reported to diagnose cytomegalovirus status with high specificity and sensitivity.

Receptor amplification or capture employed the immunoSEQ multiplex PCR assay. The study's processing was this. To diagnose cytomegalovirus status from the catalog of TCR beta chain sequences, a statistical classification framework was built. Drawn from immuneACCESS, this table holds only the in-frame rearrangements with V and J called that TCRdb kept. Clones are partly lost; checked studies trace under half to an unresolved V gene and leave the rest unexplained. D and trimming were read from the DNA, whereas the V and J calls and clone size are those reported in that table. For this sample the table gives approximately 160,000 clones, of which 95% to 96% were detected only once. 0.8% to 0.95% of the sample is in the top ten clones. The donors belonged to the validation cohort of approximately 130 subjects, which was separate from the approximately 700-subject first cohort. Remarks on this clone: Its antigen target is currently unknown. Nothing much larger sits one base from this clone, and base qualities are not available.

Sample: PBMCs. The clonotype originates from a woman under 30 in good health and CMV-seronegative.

The bases read TGTGCCAGCAGCGCCCCCGGGACAGCTAACTATGGCTACACCTTC. Its protein is CASSAPGTANYGYTF. The V and J segments used are TRBV9 and TRBJ1-2, with 7 bases matching TRBD1. Clipping removes 3 bases from V and 0 bases from J, with 5 as the unmatched junction base count. The CDR3 measures 15 amino acids from cysteine to phenylalanine. The only DNA kept is the CDR3, 45 bases in frame from the first base. In the germline V gene, CDR1 corresponds to SGDLS and CDR2 to YYNGEE.